The 10 T cell receptor beta chains reported below all come from one sample, sequenced in a study of blood T cell repertoires in COVID-19. Assay used: immunoSEQ multiplex PCR; TCRdb lists only in-frame clones, some missing. The table shows tens of thousands of clones, with about 70% occurring only once. Material: peripheral blood. The receptors here all came from a woman in her sixties or seventies with acute or convalescent COVID-19.

This clone was seen a few times. The chain couples TRBV7-9 to TRBJ2-3; TRBD1 matches 7 bases. The CDR3 has 17 residues. The germline CDR1 and CDR2 sequences are SEHNR and FQNEAQ (reference sequence). Losses at the gene ends were 6 bases for V and 2 bases for J; bases not matched to a gene: 14. CDR3 bases: TGTGCCAGCAGACCTACCCCCGGGACAGCCAACACAGATACGCAGTATTTT. Its protein is CASRPTPGTANTDTQYF.

The chain recombines TRBV7-6 with TRBJ2-3, with a weak D call TRBD2 (6 bases). Looked up from germline, CDR1 is SGHVS and CDR2 is FNYEAQ. V was cut by 4 bases and J by 1 base, with 15 bases left in between. CDR3 length: 16 residues. DNA of the CDR3: TGTGCCAGCAGCTCATCAGGGCGCGGGGGCACAGATACGCAGTATTTT. Protein: CASSSSGRGGTDTQYF.

The V call is TRBV7-2, the J call TRBJ1-1, with D tentatively TRBD1 (6 bases). The CDR3 has 15 residues. V dropped 5 bases and J dropped 6 bases, with 19 bases sitting between them. Germline CDR1 reads SGHTA; CDR2 reads FQGNSA. CDR3 amino acids: CASSTGGGGRPEAFF. The CDR3 DNA follows: TGTGCCAGCAGCACCGGGGGCGGGGGCCGGCCTGAAGCTTTCTTT.

This clone was counted only a few times. The chain recombines TRBV30 with TRBJ1-5; a possible D gene is TRBD1 (5 bases). CDR1 and CDR2 (germline): GTSNPN, SVGIG (reference sequence). V was clipped by 2 bases and J by 1 base, with 15 bases between them. The CDR3 loop spans 16 amino acids. CDR3 amino acids: CAWSRSQGWSNQPQHF. CDR3 bases: TGTGCCTGGAGTAGGTCGCAGGGATGGAGCAATCAGCCCCAGCATTTT.

The V and J genes are TRBV4-2 and TRBJ1-2; TRBD1 matches at 7 bases. The trim removed 0 bases at V and 6 bases at J, leaving 7 bases unmatched. Germline CDR1 reads LGHNA; CDR2 reads YNFKEQ. CDR3 size: 15 residues. The DNA of the CDR3 is TGTGCCAGCAGCCAAGAATTAAGAGGGACAGATGGCTACACCTTC. It encodes CASSQELRGTDGYTF.

The chain carries TRBV11-3 and TRBJ2-3, with 16 bases aligning to TRBD2. Losses at the gene ends were 4 bases for V and 5 bases for J; bases not matched to a gene: 9. The CDR3 covers 18 residues. The germline gives CDR1 SGHNT, CDR2 YENEEA. The CDR3 reads CASSSEGLAGGSVDTQYF. CDR3 bases: TGTGCCAGCAGCTCCGAGGGACTAGCGGGGGGGTCAGTAGATACGCAGTATTTT.

The chain recombines TRBV4-1 with TRBJ2-1; 13 bases are a match to TRBD2. Germline CDR1 is MGHRA and CDR2 is YSYEKL. The CDR3 has 16 residues. The J segment lost 8 bases and the V segment lost 4 bases, leaving 8 bases of the junction unmatched. As DNA, the CDR3 is TGCGCCAGCAGCCGGGGGACTAGCGGGATCCGGGATGAGCAGTTCTTC. Protein product: CASSRGTSGIRDEQFF.

The genes are TRBV10-3 and TRBJ1-1, with 7 bases aligning to TRBD1. V lost 7 bases and J lost 4; bases outside the gene matches: 3. This CDR3 spans 12 amino acids. In germline, CDR1 is ENHRY, CDR2 SYGVKD. CDR3 nucleotides: TGTGCCATCAATCAGGGGGGCACTGAAGCTTTCTTT. This codes for CAINQGGTEAFF.

The V call is TRBV18, the J call TRBJ1-5; a weak D match, TRBD1 (6 bases). CDR1 and CDR2 from the germline V gene are KGHSH and LQKENI. The CDR3 spans 16 residues. Trimming left V 2 bases short and J 1 base short, with 12 bases between. The DNA of the CDR3 is TGTGCCAGCTCACCAGGGACAACGCGGAGCAATCAGCCCCAGCATTTT. Protein: CASSPGTTRSNQPQHF. Full variable domain (remainder filled in from reference TRBV18 and TRBJ1-5): NAGVMQNPRHLVRRRGQEARLRCSPMKGHSHVYWYRQLPEEGLKFMVYLQKENIIDESGMPKERFSAEFPKEGPSILRIQQVVRGDSAAYFCASSPGTTRSNQPQHFGDGTRLSIL.

The CDR3 is CASSLVTGANTEAFF. CDR3 nucleotide sequence: TGCGCCAGCAGCTTGGTAACAGGAGCGAACACTGAAGCTTTCTTT. This chain links TRBV5-1 with TRBJ1-1, with a weak D call TRBD1 (5 bases). V dropped 0 bases and J dropped 1 base, with 10 bases sitting between them. CDR1 and CDR2 from the germline V gene are SGHRS and YFSETQ. The CDR3 covers 15 residues.